The T cell receptor (beta chain) under discussion was sequenced for a study of blood T cell repertoires in COVID-19. Trimming removed 4 bases from V and 0 bases from J, with 12 bases in between. In germline, CDR1 is MGHRA, CDR2 YSYEKL. The CDR3 consists of 15 residues. In the study's own analysis: Reference gene primer amplification yielded estimated nucleated cell counts. The repertoire was sequenced with immunoSEQ multiplex PCR; TCRdb's copy has only in-frame clones and lacks some. That table supplies the V and J calls and clone size; D and trimming were determined from the DNA. The sample contains some 300,000 clones, around 90% of which appear only once.

The sequenced material came from PBMCs or T cells enriched from blood (not recorded which). This TCR was sampled from a woman aged 30 to 39 who had recovered from COVID-19. V and J are TRBV4-1 and TRBJ1-1; D remains unclear. CDR3 loop: CASSPSLPLNTEAFF. CDR3 coding DNA: TGCGCCAGCAGCCCCTCCCTCCCCTTGAACACTGAAGCTTTCTTT.